This TCR beta chain originates from a study of radiation and T cells in renal cell carcinoma. Note on this clone: The antigen is undetermined.

Time point noted: blood 2 weeks post-SBRT. Treatment reported: 15 Gy SBRT to primary tumor, nephrectomy 4 weeks later. After SBRT, blood was collected at 2 and 4 weeks, plus baseline. The tumor was a clear cell renal cell carcinoma. Using immunoSEQ multiplex PCR, the repertoire was profiled, and TCRdb retains in-frame clones only, with some absent. The sample lists 120,000 or so clones, 88% occurring once. V shed 0 bases and J shed 7 bases, with 7 bases lying between them. The CDR3 covers 13 residues. Germline-derived CDR1 and CDR2 are SGHRS and YFSETQ. Study observations and caveats: Baseline intratumoral clonotype presence is unknown without pretreatment biopsies.

The receptor was derived from a woman between 70 and 85 years old with renal cell carcinoma. This specimen consisted of blood, obtained from a patient whose treatment included radiotherapy and nephrectomy. The chain carries TRBV5-1 and TRBJ2-2, with D uncertain. This CDR3 is CASSLVLGGELFF. The DNA of the CDR3 is TGCGCCAGCAGCTTGGTGCTGGGCGGGGAGCTGTTTTTT.